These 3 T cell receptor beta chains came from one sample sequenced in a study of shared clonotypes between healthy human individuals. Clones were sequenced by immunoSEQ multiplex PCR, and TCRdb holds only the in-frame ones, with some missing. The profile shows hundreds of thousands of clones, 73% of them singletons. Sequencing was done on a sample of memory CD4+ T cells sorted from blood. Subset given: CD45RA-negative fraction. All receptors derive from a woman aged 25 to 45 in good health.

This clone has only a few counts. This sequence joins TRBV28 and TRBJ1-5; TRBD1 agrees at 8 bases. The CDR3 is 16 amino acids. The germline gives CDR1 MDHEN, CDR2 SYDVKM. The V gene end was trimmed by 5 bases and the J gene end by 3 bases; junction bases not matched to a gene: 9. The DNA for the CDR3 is TGTGCCAGCAGTCCCGCCGGACAGGGCCTCAATCAGCCCCAGCATTTT. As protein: CASSPAGQGLNQPQHF.

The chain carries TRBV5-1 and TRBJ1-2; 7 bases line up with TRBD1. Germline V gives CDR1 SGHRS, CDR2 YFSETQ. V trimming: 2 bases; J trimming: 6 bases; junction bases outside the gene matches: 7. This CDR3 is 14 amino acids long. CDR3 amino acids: CASSLGGQLDGYTF. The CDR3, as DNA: TGCGCCAGCAGCTTAGGGGGACAGCTTGATGGCTACACCTTC.

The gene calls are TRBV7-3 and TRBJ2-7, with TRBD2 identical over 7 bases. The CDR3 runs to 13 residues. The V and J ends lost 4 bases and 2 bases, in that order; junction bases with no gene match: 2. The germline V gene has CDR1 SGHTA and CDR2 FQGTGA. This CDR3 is CASSSGTTYEQYF. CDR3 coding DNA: TGTGCCAGCAGCTCGGGGACTACCTACGAGCAGTACTTC.